Following are 24 T cell receptor beta chains from one sample sequenced in a study of T cells after yellow fever vaccination. TCRdb recomputed calls from the 5' RACE reads with MiXCR, one row per CDR3 protein. The sample has 250,000 to 300,000 distinct CDR3 sequences, approximately 8% seen once. Here the sequenced sample was CD4+ T cells sorted from PBMCs, taken 5 days after the yellow fever booster vaccination. Receptors originate from a young man who received the YFV17D yellow fever vaccine.

The chain links TRBV7-2 to TRBJ2-1, with 16 nucleotides matching TRBD2. J gave up 8 bases and V 4 bases, and 5 bases lay outside the gene matches. The CDR3 extends over 16 amino acids. Looked up from germline, CDR1 is SGHTA and CDR2 is FQGNSA. CDR3: CASSSGLAGGLYEQFF. Here the CDR3 DNA reads TGTGCCAGCAGCTCGGGACTAGCGGGGGGGCTATATGAGCAGTTCTTC.

The chain has TRBV6-2 or TRBV6-3 and TRBJ2-1; 7 positions match TRBD2. The CDR3 contains 15 residues. Per the germline V gene, CDR1 is MNHEY and CDR2 is SVGEGT. The V and J ends lost 4 bases and 1 base, in that order; junction bases with no gene match: 4. The CDR3 bases are TGTGCCAGCAGTTTTGGACTAGAATCCTACAATGAGCAGTTCTTC. Amino acids: CASSFGLESYNEQFF.

This clonotype was detected only a few times. The chain recombines TRBV12-3 or TRBV12-4 with TRBJ2-5; no reliable D call. V lost 6 bases, J lost 5 bases, and 13 bases lay in between. The CDR3 consists of 13 residues. The CDR3 is CASRGTPRETQYF. The CDR3 region has the DNA TGTGCCAGCAGAGGTACCCCTCGGGAGACCCAGTACTTC.

The chain is built from TRBV5-4 and TRBJ1-6; D is ambiguous. CDR1 and CDR2 (germline): SGHNT, YYREEE (reference sequence). The CDR3 runs 13 residues. Trimming took off 0 bases at V and 10 bases at J, with 8 bases between the two ends. CDR3 DNA: TGTGCCAGCAGCTTGGATTCACCCTCACCCCTCCACTTT. Protein product: CASSLDSPSPLHF.

This clonotype was seen a few times. The V call is TRBV5-1, the J call TRBJ1-2, with unresolved D. V lost 5 bases to trimming and J lost 8 bases, with 16 bases between them. There are 13 residues in the CDR3. Germline values: CDR1 SGHRS, CDR2 YFSETQ. This CDR3 is CASRVQADGGYTF. CDR3 DNA sequence: TGCGCCAGCAGGGTGCAGGCCGATGGAGGCTACACCTTC.

The sample holds a few counts of this clonotype. This sequence joins TRBV6-2 or TRBV6-3 and TRBJ1-6; D is undetermined. From germline, CDR1 is MNHEY and CDR2 SVGEGT. This CDR3 region has 15 residues. V shed 6 bases and J shed 8 bases, with 17 bases lying between them. The DNA for the CDR3 is TGTGCCAGCAGGCCGATCCAAGACCCTTATTCACCCCTCCACTTT. This sequence encodes CASRPIQDPYSPLHF.

The V and J genes are TRBV5-1 and TRBJ1-2; D uncertain. Germline V gene lookup returns CDR1 SGHRS and CDR2 YFSETQ. The CDR3 covers 16 residues. V shed 4 bases and J shed 6 bases, with 22 bases lying between them. The CDR3 spells CASSPDLSRIANGYTF. The DNA for the CDR3 is TGCGCCAGCAGCCCGGATCTTAGTAGGATTGCGAATGGCTACACCTTC. The whole variable domain, remainder taken from reference TRBV5-1 and TRBJ1-2, is KAGVTQTPRYLIKTRGQQVTLSCSPISGHRSVSWYQQTPGQGLQFLFEYFSETQRNKGNFPGRFSGRQFSNSRSEMNVSTLELGDSALYLCASSPDLSRIANGYTFGSGTRLTVV.

The table lists this clonotype with a few counts. One base away lies a much larger clone, so this may be a sequencing read error. The chain uses TRBV20-1 and TRBJ2-3; 11 bases agree with TRBD2. Germline CDR1 is DFQATT and CDR2 is SNEGSKA (reference sequence). The CDR3 has 14 amino acids. The CDR3 spells CRASDSGGADTQYF. CDR3 nucleotide sequence: TGCAGAGCTAGTGATAGCGGGGGGGCAGATACGCAGTATTTT.

The J gene is TRBJ2-7, the V gene TRBV12-3 or TRBV12-4, with D perhaps TRBD1 (6 bases). V gave up 5 bases and J gave up 3 bases, with 8 bases separating them. This CDR3 is built from 12 residues. The CDR3 DNA sequence: TGTGCCAGCAGTCAACAGGGCTACGAGCAGTACTTC. Residues: CASSQQGYEQYF.

The chain couples TRBV20-1 to TRBJ1-5; no definite D call. This CDR3 contains 14 residues. V gave up 3 bases and J gave up 2 bases, with 11 bases separating them. Per the germline V gene, CDR1 is DFQATT and CDR2 is SNEGSKA (reference sequence). The CDR3 coding sequence is TGCAGTGCTAGCAACGGGGAGGGCAATCAGCCCCAGCATTTT. Encoded protein: CSASNGEGNQPQHF.

There are a few counts of this clonotype. The chain combines TRBV7-8 with TRBJ1-1, with D unclear. This CDR3 contains 15 residues. The V end was cut by 5 bases, the J end by 4 bases, with 17 bases between. Germline V gives CDR1 SGHVS, CDR2 FQNEAQ. The CDR3 sequence: CASSPRRDRGTEAFF. The CDR3 DNA reads TGTGCCAGCAGCCCCCGAAGGGATCGGGGCACTGAAGCTTTCTTT.

The chain is built from TRBV6-5 and TRBJ1-1; D gene unclear. Trimming left V 7 bases short and J 1 base short, with 10 bases between. Germline loops: CDR1 MNHEY, CDR2 SVGAGI. The CDR3 length is 13 residues. The CDR3 loop reads CASTLTPNTEAFF. CDR3 nucleotide sequence: TGTGCCAGCACTTTGACCCCGAACACTGAAGCTTTCTTT.

This clonotype was detected ten times or more. The chain carries TRBV5-1 and TRBJ1-4; D is unresolved. V was pared by 4 bases and J by 0 bases, with 10 bases between. Germline values: CDR1 SGHRS, CDR2 YFSETQ. The CDR3 covers 15 residues. CDR3 loop: CASSPQSATNEKLFF. The CDR3 DNA is TGCGCCAGCAGCCCTCAGAGTGCAACTAATGAAAAACTGTTTTTT.

V gene TRBV20-1 combines with J gene TRBJ1-5; D is undetermined. Germline lookup yields CDR1 DFQATT and CDR2 SNEGSKA (reference sequence). This CDR3 spans 13 amino acids. Trimming removed 3 bases at V and 3 bases at J, with 9 bases between. This CDR3 is CSARMQDNQPQHF. The CDR3 DNA reads as TGCAGTGCTAGGATGCAGGACAATCAGCCCCAGCATTTT.

V usage is TRBV29-1 and J usage is TRBJ1-2; D is unresolved. V was pared by 6 bases and J by 2 bases, with 10 bases between. The CDR3 has 12 residues. Germline V gives CDR1 SQVTM, CDR2 ANQGSEA. This CDR3 reads CSVSAVNYGYTF. The CDR3 nucleotides are TGCAGCGTGTCGGCGGTGAACTATGGCTACACCTTC.

V usage is TRBV6-1 and J usage is TRBJ2-7, with TRBD2 matching 7 bases. After removal of 6 bases from V and 0 bases from J, the junction contained 14 bases not matched to a gene. This CDR3 is built from 17 residues. The germline gives CDR1 MNHNS, CDR2 SASEGT. CDR3 amino acids: CASSSIWSAGISYEQYV. In nucleotides, the CDR3 is TGTGCCAGCAGCTCAATCTGGTCAGCGGGGATCTCCTACGAGCAGTACGTC.

This clonotype was detected only a few times. The V gene is TRBV20-1, the J gene TRBJ1-2; no clear D. Germline CDR1 reads DFQATT; CDR2 reads SNEGSKA (reference sequence). Trimming stripped 6 bases from V and 0 bases from J, with 8 bases between. The length of the CDR3 is 12 residues. Written as DNA, the CDR3 is TGCAGTGCGCCGAGTACTAACTATGGCTACACCTTC. Residues: CSAPSTNYGYTF.

This clonotype turned up a few times. This rearrangement joins TRBV5-1 to TRBJ2-1; TRBD2 aligns across 11 bases. Germline V gene lookup returns CDR1 SGHRS and CDR2 YFSETQ. This CDR3 is built from 16 residues. Trimming removed 3 bases from V and 6 bases from J; junction bases left unmatched: 8. The CDR3: CASSSLAGGPLNEQFF. In DNA, the CDR3 is TGCGCCAGCAGCTCCTTAGCGGGGGGGCCTCTCAATGAGCAGTTCTTC.

The rearrangement uses TRBV3-1 and TRBJ2-1; tentative D call: TRBD2 (6 bases). V lost 1 base and J lost 4, with 23 bases in between. The CDR3 spans 19 residues. Germline V gives CDR1 LGHDT, CDR2 YNNKEL (reference sequence). This chain's CDR3 is CASSQAVATGVSLYNEQFF. CDR3 nucleotide sequence: TGTGCCAGCAGCCAAGCCGTGGCGACGGGGGTCTCATTATACAATGAGCAGTTCTTC.

This clonotype was observed many times. The chain carries TRBV6-2 or TRBV6-3 and TRBJ2-7; 10 bases are a match to TRBD2. The CDR3 contains 17 residues. Germline assignment: CDR1 MNHEY and CDR2 SVGEGT. The ends lost 3 bases at V and 7 bases at J; junction bases unmatched: 15. The CDR3 nucleotides are TGTGCCAGCAGTTATCGACAGCGGGGGGGTCCTACGTGTGAGCAGTACGTC. This encodes CASSYRQRGGPTCEQYV.

The chain is built from TRBV4-1 and TRBJ2-7; D unresolved. The CDR3 is 13 residues long. Germline CDR1 reads MGHRA; CDR2 reads YSYEKL. V lost 3 bases to trimming and J lost 3 bases, with 9 bases between them. The CDR3 coding sequence is TGCGCCAGCAGCCACATAGCAGACTACGAGCAGTACTTC. It encodes CASSHIADYEQYF.

This clonotype was counted a few times. The V call is TRBV6-6, the J call TRBJ2-3; 11 bases are shared with TRBD2. V shed 0 bases, J shed 4 bases, and the junction held 12 bases outside the gene matches. Germline CDR1 is MNHNY and CDR2 is SVGAGI (reference sequence). The CDR3 covers 19 residues. CDR3 protein: CASSYSQVAGGPIADTQYF. Here the CDR3 DNA reads TGTGCCAGCAGTTACTCTCAGGTAGCGGGGGGGCCAATAGCAGATACGCAGTATTTT.

This sequence joins TRBV6-2 or TRBV6-3 and TRBJ1-2; no firm D call. Trimming stripped 6 bases from V and 4 bases from J, with 9 bases between. The CDR3 sequence is 12 residues long. Germline lookup yields CDR1 MNHEY and CDR2 SVGEGT. The CDR3 loop reads CASSHLGYGYTF. In nucleotides, the CDR3 is TGTGCCAGCAGCCATCTGGGCTATGGCTACACCTTC.

This clonotype came up a few times. This chain joins TRBV7-2 and TRBJ1-1; 8 nucleotides agree with TRBD1. The J segment lost 0 bases and the V segment lost 5 bases, leaving 11 bases of the junction unmatched. The CDR3 is 17 amino acids. The germline gives CDR1 SGHTA, CDR2 FQGNSA. CDR3 loop: CASSRPGQDTMNTEAFF. The CDR3 DNA reads as TGTGCCAGCAGCCGACCGGGACAGGATACTATGAACACTGAAGCTTTCTTT.